This T cell receptor (beta chain) emerged from a study of vaccination and CD4 T cells after COVID-19. Study-level information: Sampling that followed vaccination took place a median approximately 72 days after dose two, within a range of 14 to 241.

Treatment described: roughly nine-day PBMC culture with coronavirus spike peptide pools or control peptides (ViraFEST assay). Convalescent patients tested SARS-CoV-2 PCR positive from March to December 2020, before Alpha, Beta and Delta emerged. With regard to this clonotype: Its antigen is still unknown.

Germline-derived CDR1 and CDR2 are MNHNS and SASEGT. The CDR3 totals 15 residues. The germline V and J ends were trimmed by 6 bases and 2 bases, with 15 bases remaining between them. Cultured CD4+ T-cell DNA underwent Oncomine TCR Beta short-read sequencing. It was from cultured CD4+ T cells that genomic DNA was extracted. TCRdb reanalysed the PCR reads using MiXCR and keeps one entry per CDR3 protein. This sample carries 10,000 to 15,000 distinct CDR3 sequences, less than 75% of them seen once, and the ten largest clones take approximately 12%. The V and J genes are TRBV6-1 and TRBJ2-3, with D maybe TRBD2 (6 bases). This receptor was obtained from a human donor who had recovered from COVID-19. What was sequenced was CD4+ T cells from blood, cultured in vitro. The CDR3 sequence: CASSVSGADTDTQYF. The CDR3 DNA is TGTGCCAGCAGCGTTAGCGGAGCAGACACAGATACGCAGTATTTT.